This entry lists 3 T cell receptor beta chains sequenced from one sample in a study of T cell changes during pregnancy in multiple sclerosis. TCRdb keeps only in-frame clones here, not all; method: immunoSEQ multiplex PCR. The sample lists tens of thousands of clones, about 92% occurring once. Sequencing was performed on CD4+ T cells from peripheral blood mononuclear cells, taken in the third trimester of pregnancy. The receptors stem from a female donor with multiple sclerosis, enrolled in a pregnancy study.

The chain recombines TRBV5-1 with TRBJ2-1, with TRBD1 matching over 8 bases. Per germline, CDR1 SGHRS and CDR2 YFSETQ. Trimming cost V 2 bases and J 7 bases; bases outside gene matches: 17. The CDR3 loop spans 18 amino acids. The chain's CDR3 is CASSFKGPGQVYRNEQFF. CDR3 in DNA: TGCGCCAGCAGCTTCAAGGGGCCGGGACAGGTTTATCGTAATGAGCAGTTCTTC.

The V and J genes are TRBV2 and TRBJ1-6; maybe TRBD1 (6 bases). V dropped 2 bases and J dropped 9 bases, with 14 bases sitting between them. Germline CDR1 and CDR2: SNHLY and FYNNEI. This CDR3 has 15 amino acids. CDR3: CASSESRGESSPLHF. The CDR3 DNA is TGTGCCAGCAGTGAATCCAGGGGCGAAAGTTCACCCCTCCACTTT.

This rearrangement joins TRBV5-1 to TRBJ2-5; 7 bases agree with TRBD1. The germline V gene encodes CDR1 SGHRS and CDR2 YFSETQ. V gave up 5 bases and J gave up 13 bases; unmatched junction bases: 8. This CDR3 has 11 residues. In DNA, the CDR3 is TGCGCCAGCAGATCGACAGGACAGGCGTACTTC. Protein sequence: CASRSTGQAYF. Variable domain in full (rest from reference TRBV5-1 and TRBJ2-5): KAGVTQTPRYLIKTRGQQVTLSCSPISGHRSVSWYQQTPGQGLQFLFEYFSETQRNKGNFPGRFSGRQFSNSRSEMNVSTLELGDSALYLCASRSTGQAYFGPGTRLLVL.